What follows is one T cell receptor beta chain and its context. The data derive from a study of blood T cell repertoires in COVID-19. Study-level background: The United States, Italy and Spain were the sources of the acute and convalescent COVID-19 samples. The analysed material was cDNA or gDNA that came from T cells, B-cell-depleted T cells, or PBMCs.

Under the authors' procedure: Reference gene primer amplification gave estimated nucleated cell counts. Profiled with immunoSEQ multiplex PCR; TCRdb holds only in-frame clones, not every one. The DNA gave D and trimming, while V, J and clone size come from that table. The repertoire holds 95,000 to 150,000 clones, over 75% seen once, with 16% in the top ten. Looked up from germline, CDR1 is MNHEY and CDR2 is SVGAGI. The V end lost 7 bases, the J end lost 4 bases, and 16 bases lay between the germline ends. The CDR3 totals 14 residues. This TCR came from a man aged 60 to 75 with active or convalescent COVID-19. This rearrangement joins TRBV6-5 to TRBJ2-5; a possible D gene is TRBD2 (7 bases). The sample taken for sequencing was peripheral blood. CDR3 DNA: TGTGCCAGCAAGAACGGTAGGGGGGGAGAGACCCAGTACTTC. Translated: CASKNGRGGETQYF.